The clone carrying this TCR beta chain appeared once. Its cognate antigen is unknown. The junction had 4 bases not matched to a gene; V was cut back by 0 bases and J by 12 bases. The CDR3 extends over 13 amino acids. Germline V gene data show CDR1 as SGDLS and CDR2 as YYNGEE. The source of the sample is a study of blood T cells in healthy people across ages. Findings and limits, study-wide: There was no known CMV status for donors, so expanded clonotype changes were possibly confounded.

Drawn from each donor were 8.5 to 10 milliliters of peripheral blood. There were at least 5.5 micrograms of total RNA extracted from every sample. Alongside a J-beta primer mix, a sample-barcoded 5' primer served in a second PCR lasting roughly 6 to 11 cycles. TCRdb called the 5' RACE reads again in MiXCR, with one record for every CDR3 protein. The repertoire includes about 1.5 million distinct CDR3 sequences, approximately 43% of them detected once, and 4% sits in the top ten. This receptor was identified in a woman aged 18-29 years in good health. The sequenced sample was blood. V and J are TRBV9 and TRBJ2-1; TRBD2 aligns across 9 bases. The CDR3 bases are TGTGCCAGCAGCGTAGCTGGTAGCGGGAGGCAGTTCTTC. It is translated as CASSVAGSGRQFF.